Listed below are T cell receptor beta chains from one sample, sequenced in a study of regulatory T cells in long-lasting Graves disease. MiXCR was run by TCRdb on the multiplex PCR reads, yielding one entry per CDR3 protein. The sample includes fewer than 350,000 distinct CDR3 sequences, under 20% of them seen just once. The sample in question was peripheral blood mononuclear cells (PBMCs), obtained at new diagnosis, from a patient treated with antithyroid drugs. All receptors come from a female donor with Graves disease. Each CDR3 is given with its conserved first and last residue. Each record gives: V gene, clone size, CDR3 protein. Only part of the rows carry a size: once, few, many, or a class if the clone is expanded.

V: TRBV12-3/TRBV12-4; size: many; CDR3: CASKGTGARYTEAFF
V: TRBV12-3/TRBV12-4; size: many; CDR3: CASTLRTSYEQYF
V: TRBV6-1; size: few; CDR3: CASSELGIGQDGGYTF
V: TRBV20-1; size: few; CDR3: CSARGGQVEKLFF
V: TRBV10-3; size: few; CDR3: CAISEEWSTGELFF
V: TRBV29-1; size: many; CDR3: CSVASGAETQYF
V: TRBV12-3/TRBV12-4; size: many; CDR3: CASSFPGGIGKLDTQYF
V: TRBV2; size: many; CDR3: CASSGGVEQYF
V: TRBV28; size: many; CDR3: CASRTEGRKREKLFF
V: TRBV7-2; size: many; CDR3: CASSLGVLQETQYF
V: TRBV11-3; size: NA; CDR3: CASSLTPYNEQFF
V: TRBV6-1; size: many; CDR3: CASATGTRVRNEQFF
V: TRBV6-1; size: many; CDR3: CASSRDAGGRYGYTF
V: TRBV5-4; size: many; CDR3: CASSLEGAGVGNEQFF
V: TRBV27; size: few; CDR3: CASIGRPATGELFF
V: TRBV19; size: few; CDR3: CASSHRSRAGGAQHF
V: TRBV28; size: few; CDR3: CASTPLGTENSGNTIYF
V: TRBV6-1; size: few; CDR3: CASSLVRERLTGELFF
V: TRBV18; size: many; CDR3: CASSPSGGKIGYGYTF